The 6 T cell receptor beta chains in this list originate from one sample, sequenced in a study of cytomegalovirus exposure and HLA in healthy donors. A multiplex PCR was run with 60 Vbeta primers and 13 Jbeta primers. Using immunoSEQ multiplex PCR, the repertoire was profiled, and TCRdb retains in-frame clones only, with some absent. The data hold 90,000 to 120,000 clones, with roughly 84% observed a single time. The sample comprised PBMCs. The receptors come from a young woman in good health and CMV-seronegative.

This clone occurred once. The chain couples TRBV19 to TRBJ2-1; D is uncertain. Trimming left V 4 bases short and J 5 bases short, with 15 bases between. CDR1 is LNHDA, CDR2 SQIVND, per germline (reference sequence). The CDR3 is 15 amino acids. CDR3 in amino acids: CASSTAARNHNEQFF. The CDR3 DNA reads as TGTGCCAGTAGTACGGCGGCTCGAAACCACAATGAGCAGTTCTTC. The complete variable domain, with remaining parts taken from reference TRBV19 and TRBJ2-1, reads DGGITQSPKYLFRKEGQNVTLSCEQNLNHDAMYWYRQDPGQGLRLIYYSQIVNDFQKGDIAEGYSVSREKKESFPLTVTSAQKNPTAFYLCASSTAARNHNEQFFGPGTRLTVL.

This clone was counted a single time. The chain links TRBV10-3 to TRBJ2-3; possibly TRBD2 for D (7 bases). CDR1 and CDR2 (germline): ENHRY, SYGVKD. The CDR3 loop spans 15 amino acids. With 3 bases removed from V and 4 bases from J, the gap between germline ends came to 14 bases. The CDR3 reads CAISELGGAADTQYF. The CDR3 region has the DNA TGTGCCATCAGTGAACTAGGGGGGGCCGCAGATACGCAGTATTTT.

The gene calls are TRBV6-6 and TRBJ2-7; D possibly corresponds to TRBD2 (5 bases). Trimming left V 0 bases short and J 7 bases short, with 7 bases between. The CDR3 is 12 amino acids. Germline loops: CDR1 MNHNY, CDR2 SVGAGI (reference sequence). The CDR3 DNA follows: TGTGCCAGCAGTTACTCGACGGGGGAGCAGTACTTC. Translated: CASSYSTGEQYF.

This clone came up a few times. The DNA for the CDR3 is TGTGCCAGCAGCCCTCGCGGGACTGAAGCTTTCTTT. It specifies CASSPRGTEAFF. The chain carries TRBV7-9 and TRBJ1-1, with D hard to call. The CDR3 loop spans 12 amino acids. Trimming took off 5 bases at V and 5 bases at J, with 9 bases between the two ends. Germline V gene data show CDR1 as SEHNR and CDR2 as FQNEAQ (reference sequence).

The chain is built from TRBV19 and TRBJ2-3; no firm D call. Germline V CDR1 and CDR2: LNHDA, SQIVND (reference sequence). The V end was cut by 5 bases, the J end by 2 bases, with 11 bases between. CDR3 length: 14 amino acids. CDR3 residues: CASSASGVTDTQYF. The CDR3 nucleotides are TGTGCCAGTAGTGCCTCGGGTGTCACAGATACGCAGTATTTT.

As for this clone: Given a far larger clone just one base away, this is likely a sequencing read error. This rearrangement joins TRBV7-4 to TRBJ2-3, with unresolved D. Looked up from germline, CDR1 is SGHVT and CDR2 is SQSDAQ. V was pared by 2 bases and J by 5 bases, with 5 bases between. This CDR3 has 12 residues. The CDR3 reads CASSLRVDTQYF. CDR3 sequence (DNA): TGTGCCAGCAGCTTACGGGTAGATACGCAGTATTTT.